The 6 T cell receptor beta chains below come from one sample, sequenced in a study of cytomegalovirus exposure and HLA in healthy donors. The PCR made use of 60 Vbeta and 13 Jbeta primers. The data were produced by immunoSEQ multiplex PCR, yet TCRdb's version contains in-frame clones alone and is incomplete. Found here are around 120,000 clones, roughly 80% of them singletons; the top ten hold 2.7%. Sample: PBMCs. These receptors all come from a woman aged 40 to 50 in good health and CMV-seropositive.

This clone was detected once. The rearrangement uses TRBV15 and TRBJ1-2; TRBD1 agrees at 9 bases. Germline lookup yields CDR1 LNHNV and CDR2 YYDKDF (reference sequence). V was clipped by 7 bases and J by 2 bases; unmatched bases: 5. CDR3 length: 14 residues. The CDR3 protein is CATKGTGQNYGYTF. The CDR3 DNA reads TGTGCCACCAAAGGGACAGGGCAGAACTATGGCTACACCTTC.

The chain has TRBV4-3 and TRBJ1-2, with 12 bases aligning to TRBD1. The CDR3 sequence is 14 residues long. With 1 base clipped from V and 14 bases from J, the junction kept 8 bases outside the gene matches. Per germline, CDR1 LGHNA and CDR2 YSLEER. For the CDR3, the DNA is TGCGCCAGCAGCCAAGTAGGGACAGGGGGCCACTATACCTTC. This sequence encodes CASSQVGTGGHYTF.

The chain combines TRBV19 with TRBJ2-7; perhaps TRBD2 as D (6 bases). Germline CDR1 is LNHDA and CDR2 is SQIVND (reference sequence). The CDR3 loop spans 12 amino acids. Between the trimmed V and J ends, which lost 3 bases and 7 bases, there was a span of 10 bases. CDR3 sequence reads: CASSIGGREQYF. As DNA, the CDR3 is TGTGCCAGTAGTATTGGGGGGAGAGAGCAGTACTTC.

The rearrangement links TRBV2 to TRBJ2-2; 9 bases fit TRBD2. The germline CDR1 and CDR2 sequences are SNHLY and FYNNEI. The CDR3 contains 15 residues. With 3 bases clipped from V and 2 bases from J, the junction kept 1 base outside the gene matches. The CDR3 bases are TGTGCCAGCAGTGAGCTAGCGGGAAACACCGGGGAGCTGTTTTTT. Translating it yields CASSELAGNTGELFF. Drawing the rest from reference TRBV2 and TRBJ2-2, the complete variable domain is EPEVTQTPSHQVTQMGQEVILRCVPISNHLYFYWYRQILGQKVEFLVSFYNNEISEKSEIFDDQFSVERPDGSNFTLKIRSTKLEDSAMYFCASSELAGNTGELFFGEGSRLTVL.

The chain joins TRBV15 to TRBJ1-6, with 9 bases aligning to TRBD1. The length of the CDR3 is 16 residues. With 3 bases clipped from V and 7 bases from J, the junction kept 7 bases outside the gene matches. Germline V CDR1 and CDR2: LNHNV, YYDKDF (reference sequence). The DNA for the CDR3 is TGTGCCACCAGCAGGGGCCGGGACAGGGTCAATTCACCCCTCCACTTT. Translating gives CATSRGRDRVNSPLHF.

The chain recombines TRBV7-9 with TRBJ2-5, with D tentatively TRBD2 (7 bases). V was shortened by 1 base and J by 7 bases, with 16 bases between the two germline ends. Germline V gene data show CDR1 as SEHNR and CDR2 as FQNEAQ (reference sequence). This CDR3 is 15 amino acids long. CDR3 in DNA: TGTGCCAGCAGCTTAGAGGGGGGGGTGACTGGGACCCAGTACTTC. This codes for CASSLEGGVTGTQYF.